Shown below are 22 T cell receptor beta chains from a single sample sequenced in a study of cytomegalovirus exposure and HLA in healthy donors. This PCR relied on a set of 60 Vbeta primers and 13 Jbeta primers. Profiling relied on immunoSEQ multiplex PCR, and the TCRdb table lists in-frame clones only, not all of them. This table holds 80,000 to 90,000 clones, roughly 80% found once. The source material was PBMCs. All receptors derive from a man in his forties in good health and CMV-seronegative.

This clone was detected a few times. CDR3 sequence (DNA): TGTGCCAGCAGCCAAGAATTGGGCAGGGGAAACACTGAAGCTTTCTTT. Amino acid sequence: CASSQELGRGNTEAFF. The chain recombines TRBV4-2 with TRBJ1-1; D perhaps matches TRBD1 (6 bases). V lost 0 bases and J lost 2, with 13 bases in between. The CDR3 runs to 16 residues. The V gene's germline CDR1 is LGHNA and CDR2 YNFKEQ.

The V call is TRBV30, the J call TRBJ2-7; 8 nucleotides agree with TRBD2. The CDR3 extends over 13 amino acids. Trimming removed 4 bases from V and 3 bases from J; junction bases left unmatched: 5. From germline, CDR1 is GTSNPN and CDR2 SVGIG (reference sequence). CDR3 sequence (DNA): TGTGCCTGGATAGGGGGACTAGGCTACGAGCAGTACTTC. This sequence encodes CAWIGGLGYEQYF.

The chain is built from TRBV18 and TRBJ2-3; D may be TRBD2 (6 bases). Germline loops: CDR1 KGHSH, CDR2 LQKENI. Trimming pared 4 bases from V and 5 bases from J, leaving 16 bases between. This CDR3 is 15 amino acids long. CDR3 region: CASSRRGGVIDTQYF. The CDR3 DNA sequence: TGTGCCAGCTCACGACGGGGCGGGGTAATAGATACGCAGTATTTT.

The chain joins TRBV9 to TRBJ2-7; 10 bases agree with TRBD2. V dropped 3 bases and J dropped 3; count of bases not matched to a gene: 9. The germline gives CDR1 SGDLS, CDR2 YYNGEE. The CDR3 has 16 residues. CDR3 in amino acids: CASSESTSGVFYEQYF. CDR3 coding DNA: TGTGCCAGCAGCGAATCCACTAGCGGGGTCTTCTACGAGCAGTACTTC.

The V gene is TRBV6-5, the J gene TRBJ1-1; tentative D call: TRBD1 (6 bases). The germline V gene has CDR1 MNHEY and CDR2 SVGAGI. Between the trimmed V and J ends, which lost 7 bases and 2 bases, there was a span of 14 bases. The CDR3 totals 14 residues. DNA for the CDR3: TGTGCCAGCAAAGGGGGAAGAACCAACACTGAAGCTTTCTTT. Protein: CASKGGRTNTEAFF.

This clone was seen more than once but under ten times. Other DNA sequences in this specimen translate into the identical CDR3. The chain employs TRBV6-4 and TRBJ2-3; 11 bases agree with TRBD2. Germline values: CDR1 MRHNA, CDR2 SNTAGT. CDR3 length: 15 amino acids. V shed 0 bases, J shed 4 bases, and the junction held 0 bases outside the gene matches. The CDR3 region is CASSDSSGGADTQYF. The CDR3 DNA follows: TGTGCCAGCAGTGACTCTAGCGGGGGGGCAGATACGCAGTATTTT.

This chain links TRBV12-5 with TRBJ1-1, with D unclear. The germline CDR1 and CDR2 sequences are LGHNT and FRNRAP. V was cut by 6 bases and J by 1 base, with 6 bases left in between. This CDR3 is built from 12 residues. The CDR3: CASGISNTEAFF. CDR3 in DNA: TGTGCTAGTGGCATTTCGAACACTGAAGCTTTCTTT.

The chain couples TRBV4-2 to TRBJ2-6; 8 bases map to TRBD1. The CDR3 sequence is 19 residues long. V lost 0 bases, J lost 0 bases, and 7 bases stayed unmatched. CDR1 and CDR2 (germline): LGHNA, YNFKEQ. The CDR3: CASSQEYWTGSSGANVLTF. The CDR3 DNA sequence: TGTGCCAGCAGCCAAGAATACTGGACAGGGAGCTCTGGGGCCAACGTCCTGACTTTC.

This clone showed up just once. This sequence joins TRBV18 and TRBJ2-1, with unresolved D. With 2 bases removed from V and 7 bases from J, the gap between germline ends came to 9 bases. The CDR3 extends over 13 amino acids. The germline gives CDR1 KGHSH, CDR2 LQKENI. CDR3 sequence reads: CASSPGLANEQFF. DNA of the CDR3: TGTGCCAGCTCACCAGGGCTGGCGAATGAGCAGTTCTTC.

This clone showed up just a few times. This chain links TRBV6-6 with TRBJ1-1; D remains unclear. This CDR3 has 14 amino acids. V lost 6 bases to trimming and J lost 5 bases, with 16 bases between them. Germline CDR1 MNHNY, CDR2 SVGAGI (reference sequence). The CDR3: CASSHPQAWTEAFF. CDR3 DNA: TGTGCCAGCAGCCACCCCCAGGCTTGGACTGAAGCTTTCTTT.

The gene calls are TRBV11-2 and TRBJ1-4, with TRBD1 identical over 12 bases. J was trimmed by 10 bases and V by 3 bases; bases with no gene match: 3. This CDR3 has 14 amino acids. CDR1 is SGHAT, CDR2 FQNNGV, per germline. CDR3 sequence reads: CASSLGQGAGKLFF. The CDR3 region has the DNA TGTGCCAGCAGCTTGGGACAGGGGGCGGGAAAACTGTTTTTT.

V usage is TRBV5-6 and J usage is TRBJ1-5; 9 bases agree with TRBD1. Unmatched junction bases numbered 4, after V lost 3 bases and J lost 3 bases. This CDR3 spans 15 amino acids. CDR1 and CDR2 (germline): SGHDT, YYEEEE. CDR3 residues: CASSYRGLYNQPQHF. The CDR3 DNA reads TGTGCCAGCAGCTACAGGGGGCTTTACAATCAGCCCCAGCATTTT.

This clone was found many times. The V and J genes are TRBV5-4 and TRBJ2-7, with 10 positions matching TRBD2. Germline V gene sequence: CDR1 SGHNT, CDR2 YYREEE (reference sequence). After removal of 0 bases from V and 3 bases from J, the junction contained 6 bases not matched to a gene. CDR3 length: 16 residues. DNA of the CDR3: TGTGCCAGCAGCTTGGGCCTTAGCGGGGGGTTCTACGAGCAGTACTTC. Translated: CASSLGLSGGFYEQYF.

The gene calls are TRBV6-4 and TRBJ1-2; the D gene is possibly TRBD1 (6 bases). Germline V gene sequence: CDR1 MRHNA, CDR2 SNTAGT. Deletions cut 4 bases from V and 4 bases from J, with 16 bases between. This CDR3 has 15 residues. CDR3 protein: CASSASSGVVYGYTF. The CDR3 coding sequence is TGTGCCAGCAGTGCCTCGTCAGGGGTCGTCTATGGCTACACCTTC.

This clone has more than one count but fewer than ten. The chain has TRBV19 and TRBJ1-1; D perhaps matches TRBD1 (6 bases). The CDR3 covers 14 residues. Germline V gives CDR1 LNHDA, CDR2 SQIVND (reference sequence). The V end was cut by 5 bases, the J end by 5 bases, with 15 bases between. CDR3 amino acids: CASSLQTGATEAFF. The CDR3 nucleotides are TGTGCCAGTAGTCTCCAGACAGGAGCGACTGAAGCTTTCTTT.

The chain employs TRBV5-6 and TRBJ2-2; TRBD1 matches at 9 bases. With V trimmed by 3 bases and J by 5 bases, 8 bases remained unmatched. The CDR3 runs 16 residues. Germline lookup yields CDR1 SGHDT and CDR2 YYEEEE. CDR3 DNA sequence: TGTGCCAGCAGCTGGAGGGACAGGGCTCTTACCGGGGAGCTGTTTTTT. It yields the protein CASSWRDRALTGELFF.

Only a few counts were recorded for this clone. V and J are TRBV19 and TRBJ1-1; D might be TRBD1 (5 bases). From germline, CDR1 is LNHDA and CDR2 SQIVND (reference sequence). The CDR3 length is 15 residues. V dropped 5 bases and J dropped 5 bases, with 18 bases sitting between them. CDR3 bases: TGTGCCAGTAGTCCAGCCCTAGGGGTTTGGACTGAAGCTTTCTTT. Translation: CASSPALGVWTEAFF.

The chain has TRBV6-1 and TRBJ1-5; no firm D call. V gave up 7 bases and J gave up 3 bases, with 10 bases separating them. Per the germline V gene, CDR1 is MNHNS and CDR2 is SASEGT. The CDR3 spans 13 residues. The CDR3, as DNA: TGTGCCAGCATTGGCAGTCTCAATCAGCCCCAGCATTTT. Its protein product is CASIGSLNQPQHF.

Only a few counts were recorded for this clone. The chain has TRBV6-1 and TRBJ1-2; the D gene is possibly TRBD1 (6 bases). There are 13 residues in the CDR3. Looked up from germline, CDR1 is MNHNS and CDR2 is SASEGT. The germline V and J ends were trimmed by 4 bases and 4 bases, with 10 bases remaining between them. The CDR3 DNA reads TGTGCCAGCAGTGCAGGGGTGGGCTATGGCTACACCTTC. Its protein is CASSAGVGYGYTF.

This chain joins TRBV27 and TRBJ2-7, with TRBD1 identical over 10 bases. V was clipped by 2 bases and J by 7 bases; unmatched bases: 5. This CDR3 contains 14 residues. Germline CDR1 reads MNHEY; CDR2 reads SMNVEV (reference sequence). CDR3 nucleotides: TGTGCCAGCAGTTTACGGGGGGACAGGGGTGAGCAGTACTTC. Translating gives CASSLRGDRGEQYF.

This clone appeared once. This chain joins TRBV6-6 and TRBJ1-1, with D possibly being TRBD1 (5 bases). V was cut by 2 bases and J by 5 bases, with 12 bases left in between. Germline assignment: CDR1 MNHNY and CDR2 SVGAGI (reference sequence). This CDR3 spans 14 amino acids. The CDR3: CASSYIGVGTEAFF. CDR3 sequence (DNA): TGTGCCAGCAGTTACATAGGGGTGGGTACTGAAGCTTTCTTT.

J is TRBJ1-5 and V is TRBV19; TRBD1 is a possible D gene (6 bases). Germline CDR1 reads LNHDA; CDR2 reads SQIVND (reference sequence). The ends were cut back, 5 bases at V and 2 bases at J, with 19 bases in the middle. The CDR3 consists of 17 residues. The CDR3 loop reads CASSATTGSSGNQPQHF. The CDR3 DNA follows: TGTGCCAGTAGTGCCACCACAGGGTCTTCAGGCAATCAGCCCCAGCATTTT.